The 20 T cell receptor beta chains below come from one sample, sequenced in a study of shared clonotypes between healthy human individuals (dated by TCRdb to 2018 to 2021). The library was made by the immunoSEQ multiplex PCR assay. TCRdb holds this immuneACCESS table with in-frame rearrangements only. Some clones are missing; in checked studies, unresolved V genes explain under half, and the rest has no known cause. The table for this sample lists some 2,100,000 clones; under 97% of them were counted only once. The biggest ten clones account for roughly 0.13% of the sample. The sample was naive CD4+ T cells sorted from blood. The sample's cell subset or site label is to be understood as: CD45RA+ positively selected. The source is a man aged 18-30 years in good health.

The table lists this clone with a few counts. The chain carries TRBV19 and TRBJ1-5, with 7 bases identical to TRBD1. The CDR3 contains 14 residues. The J segment lost 1 base and the V segment lost 9 bases, leaving 6 bases of the junction unmatched. The germline gives CDR1 LNHDA, CDR2 SQIVND (reference sequence). CDR3 sequence reads: CASRQGLSNQPQHF. CDR3 DNA sequence: TGTGCCAGCCGACAGGGATTAAGCAATCAGCCCCAGCATTTT.

The chain combines TRBV5-4 with TRBJ2-2; D remains unclear. V was clipped by 1 base and J by 3 bases, with 13 bases between them. This CDR3 spans 16 amino acids. Germline CDR1 is SGHNT and CDR2 is YYREEE (reference sequence). The CDR3, as DNA: TGTGCCAGCAGCTTGTCTCTCGGCTCACACACCGGGGAGCTGTTTTTT. Its translation: CASSLSLGSHTGELFF.

This chain links TRBV19 with TRBJ2-7; a weak D match, TRBD2 (6 bases). The V end was cut by 6 bases, the J end by 2 bases, with 11 bases between. Germline CDR1 and CDR2: LNHDA and SQIVND (reference sequence). CDR3 length: 13 residues. CDR3 in amino acids: CASSGRGPYEQYF. The DNA for the CDR3 is TGTGCCAGTAGCGGGCGGGGCCCCTACGAGCAGTACTTC.

With respect to this clone: The same CDR3 also results from other DNA sequences found in this sample. V and J are TRBV5-1 and TRBJ2-2; 10 nucleotides align to TRBD1. CDR3 length: 15 residues. Germline V gene data show CDR1 as SGHRS and CDR2 as YFSETQ. V lost 5 bases and J lost 5; bases outside the gene matches: 6. The CDR3, as DNA: TGCGCCAGCAGTGAGACAGGGGGCAATACCGGGGAGCTGTTTTTT. This sequence encodes CASSETGGNTGELFF.

Note on this clone: Other DNA variants within this sample encode the same CDR3. The chain combines TRBV18 with TRBJ2-7; weak D call: TRBD2 (5 bases). The V gene lost 3 bases and the J gene lost 0 bases, with 9 bases spanning the gap. The germline V gene has CDR1 KGHSH and CDR2 LQKENI. CDR3 length equals 14 residues. CDR3 DNA sequence: TGTGCCAGCTCACCCACGGGGAGCTCCTACGAGCAGTACTTC. Encoded protein: CASSPTGSSYEQYF.

This clone was detected once. This CDR3 is CASSPRRTGELFF. The CDR3 DNA follows: TGTGCCAGCAGCCCTCGGAGGACCGGGGAGCTGTTTTTT. This chain uses TRBV7-6 with TRBJ2-2; D is perhaps TRBD2 (5 bases). The germline CDR1 and CDR2 sequences are SGHVS and FNYEAQ. Between the trimmed V and J ends, which lost 5 bases and 5 bases, there was a span of 9 bases. The CDR3 has 13 residues. Full variable domain (missing parts from reference TRBV7-6 and TRBJ2-2): GAGVSQSPRYKVTKRGQDVALRCDPISGHVSLYWYRQALGQGPEFLTYFNYEAQQDKSGLPNDRFSAERPEGSISTLTIQRTEQRDSAMYRCASSPRRTGELFFGEGSRLTVL.

The rearrangement links TRBV11-3 to TRBJ2-5; D tentatively fits TRBD1 or TRBD2 (5 bases each). V shed 5 bases and J shed 1 base, with 14 bases lying between them. Germline V gives CDR1 SGHNT, CDR2 YENEEA. The CDR3 spans 15 residues. The CDR3 loop reads CASSPGRSLQETQYF. The CDR3 DNA reads TGTGCCAGCAGCCCGGGACGGAGTCTCCAAGAGACCCAGTACTTC.

V and J are TRBV9 and TRBJ2-2; TRBD2 matches at 9 bases. Germline V CDR1 and CDR2: SGDLS, YYNGEE. The CDR3 covers 15 residues. V lost 0 bases, J lost 4 bases, and 1 base stayed unmatched. The CDR3 sequence: CASSVVSGGTGELFF. Here the CDR3 DNA reads TGTGCCAGCAGCGTAGTTAGCGGGGGCACCGGGGAGCTGTTTTTT.

In its sample, this clone was seen once. The chain employs TRBV30 and TRBJ2-7, with D possibly being TRBD1 or TRBD2 (5 bases each). The length of the CDR3 is 13 residues. Per the germline V gene, CDR1 is GTSNPN and CDR2 is SVGIG (reference sequence). Trimming removed 5 bases from V and 4 bases from J, with 15 bases in between. The CDR3, as DNA: TGTGCCTGGGGACTCGGGACCTCGTACGAGCAGTACTTC. Protein: CAWGLGTSYEQYF.

The CDR3 DNA reads TGCAGCGTTTTCCAGGATACGCAGTATTTT. This gives the protein CSVFQDTQYF. The V call is TRBV29-1, the J call TRBJ2-3; unclear D gene. V was shortened by 5 bases and J by 6 bases, with 6 bases between the two germline ends. Germline values: CDR1 SQVTM, CDR2 ANQGSEA. The CDR3 is made up of 10 amino acids.

V is TRBV29-1 and J is TRBJ2-7, with 7 bases that match TRBD1. Trimming removed 7 bases from V and 3 bases from J; junction bases left unmatched: 9. The CDR3 runs to 13 residues. CDR1 is SQVTM, CDR2 ANQGSEA, per germline. CDR3 nucleotide sequence: TGCAGCGCCGTCGGACAGGTTGACTACGAGCAGTACTTC. As protein: CSAVGQVDYEQYF.

This chain connects TRBV7-2 to TRBJ1-2; D is possibly TRBD1 (5 bases). The CDR3 consists of 17 residues. V dropped 0 bases and J dropped 6 bases, with 20 bases sitting between them. The germline V gene has CDR1 SGHTA and CDR2 FQGNSA. Written as DNA, the CDR3 is TGTGCCAGCAGCTTAGCGGTGGGGGGTCAGGGTTACCATGGCTACACCTTC. It yields the protein CASSLAVGGQGYHGYTF.

For this clone: At the DNA level, this CDR3 is encoded by other sequences in the same sample as well. The genes are TRBV28 and TRBJ1-2; a possible D gene is TRBD1 (5 bases). Germline lookup yields CDR1 MDHEN and CDR2 SYDVKM. The germline V and J ends were trimmed by 3 bases and 2 bases, with 10 bases remaining between them. The CDR3 spans 14 residues. The CDR3 spells CASSFAGDNYGYTF. The CDR3 nucleotides are TGTGCCAGCAGTTTCGCTGGGGACAACTATGGCTACACCTTC.

The V call is TRBV7-2, the J call TRBJ2-5, with D possibly being TRBD1 (5 bases). The CDR3 contains 15 residues. Looked up from germline, CDR1 is SGHTA and CDR2 is FQGNSA. Trimming left V 5 bases short and J 2 bases short, with 15 bases between. As DNA, the CDR3 is TGTGCCAGCAGCCGAGACAGTGCCCGACAAGAGACCCAGTACTTC. This translates into CASSRDSARQETQYF. Based on the CDR3 plus reference TRBV7-2 and TRBJ2-5, the full variable domain is GAGVSQSPSNKVTEKGKDVELRCDPISGHTALYWYRQSLGQGLEFLIYFQGNSAPDKSGLPSDRFSAERTGGSVSTLTIQRTQQEDSAVYLCASSRDSARQETQYFGPGTRLLVL.

The chain has TRBV5-4 and TRBJ2-3; TRBD2 matches 15 bases. Trimming removed 4 bases from V and 6 bases from J; junction bases left unmatched: 6. The CDR3 totals 16 residues. The germline V gene encodes CDR1 SGHNT and CDR2 YYREEE (reference sequence). The CDR3 sequence: CASSPTGTSGRDTQYF. In nucleotides, the CDR3 is TGTGCCAGCAGCCCAACCGGGACTAGCGGGAGGGATACGCAGTATTTT.

The rearrangement links TRBV7-3 to TRBJ2-5, with D maybe TRBD1 (6 bases). The CDR3 has 17 residues. V was cut by 2 bases and J by 6 bases, with 22 bases left in between. Germline V gives CDR1 SGHTA, CDR2 FQGTGA. CDR3 DNA: TGTGCCAGCAGCTTAGGCCCAGGGGTACTACAGGGCCAGACCCAGTACTTC. Encoded protein: CASSLGPGVLQGQTQYF.

The J gene is TRBJ2-1, the V gene TRBV7-8, with TRBD2 matching 8 bases. The CDR3 consists of 15 residues. V was pared by 5 bases and J by 3 bases, with 6 bases of the junction left unmatched. CDR1 SGHVS and CDR2 FQNEAQ come from the germline V gene. The CDR3 DNA sequence: TGTGCCAGCAGCCCCGGGACTAGTCGCTACAATGAGCAGTTCTTC. Encoded protein: CASSPGTSRYNEQFF.

This chain joins TRBV30 and TRBJ2-7; TRBD1 matches 7 bases. The trim removed 3 bases at V and 6 bases at J, leaving 2 bases unmatched. Germline V gives CDR1 GTSNPN, CDR2 SVGIG (reference sequence). The CDR3 sequence is 11 residues long. DNA of the CDR3: TGTGCCTGGAGGGCAGGGGGCGAGCAGTACTTC. It yields the protein CAWRAGGEQYF.

The V and J genes are TRBV19 and TRBJ1-2; D might be TRBD1 (6 bases). Deletions cut 5 bases from V and 4 bases from J, with 14 bases between. The CDR3 runs 14 residues. Germline V CDR1 and CDR2: LNHDA, SQIVND (reference sequence). In DNA, the CDR3 is TGTGCCAGTAGTCCCCCAGGACAGATCTATGGCTACACCTTC. Translation gives CASSPPGQIYGYTF.

This clone has just one count. The chain combines TRBV2 with TRBJ2-7; 7 nucleotides agree with TRBD1. This CDR3 has 15 amino acids. Germline CDR1 SNHLY, CDR2 FYNNEI. Trimming at V came to 3 bases and at J to 3 bases, leaving 8 bases not matched to a gene. CDR3 sequence (DNA): TGTGCCAGCAGTGAGGGGACAGCCGGCTACTACGAGCAGTACTTC. Amino acids: CASSEGTAGYYEQYF. Variable domain in full (rest from reference TRBV2 and TRBJ2-7): EPEVTQTPSHQVTQMGQEVILRCVPISNHLYFYWYRQILGQKVEFLVSFYNNEISEKSEIFDDQFSVERPDGSNFTLKIRSTKLEDSAMYFCASSEGTAGYYEQYFGPGTRLTVT.